A single sample is the source of the 27 T cell receptor beta chains below, sequenced in a study of vaccination and CD4 T cells after COVID-19. Which antigens these TCRs recognize remains unknown. The treatment denotes: 10-day PBMC culture with coronavirus spike peptide pools or control peptides (ViraFEST assay). Once obtained from cultured CD4+ T cells, the DNA was sequenced using the Oncomine TCR Beta short-read assay. TCRdb passed the PCR reads through MiXCR, listing each CDR3 protein once. Among over 14,000 distinct CDR3 sequences, 25% to 35% were seen once, and the ten largest hold 15% to 20%. Specimen: CD4+ T cells from blood, cultured in vitro, collected before SARS-CoV-2 vaccination. These receptors came from a human donor who received a COVID-19 vaccine.

V usage is TRBV27 and J usage is TRBJ2-3; tentative D call: TRBD1 (6 bases). The ends were cut back, 4 bases at V and 0 bases at J, with 8 bases in the middle. This CDR3 spans 14 amino acids. Looked up from germline, CDR1 is MNHEY and CDR2 is SMNVEV (reference sequence). The DNA of the CDR3 is TGTGCCAGCAGTTCCAGGGGTAGCACAGATACGCAGTATTTT. Its protein product is CASSSRGSTDTQYF.

This clonotype showed up just a few times. This chain joins TRBV6-5 and TRBJ2-5; TRBD2 aligns across 9 bases. V was clipped by 6 bases and J by 4 bases; unmatched bases: 15. Germline lookup yields CDR1 MNHEY and CDR2 SVGAGI. The CDR3 has 17 residues. Here the CDR3 reads CASSYGGLGTSPETQYF. The DNA for the CDR3 is TGTGCCAGCAGCTACGGGGGGTTAGGGACTAGCCCAGAGACCCAGTACTTC.

The chain uses TRBV7-3 and TRBJ2-7; 7 positions agree with TRBD2. V lost 0 bases, J lost 3 bases, and 2 bases stayed unmatched. Germline CDR1 and CDR2: SGHTA and FQGTGA. The CDR3 is 14 residues long. The CDR3 region is CASSLTGGNYEQYF. In DNA form, the CDR3 reads TGTGCCAGCAGCTTAACGGGGGGGAACTACGAGCAGTACTTC.

This clonotype was recorded a few times. V is TRBV19 and J is TRBJ2-7; D is perhaps TRBD1 (5 bases). Germline-derived CDR1 and CDR2 are LNHDA and SQIVND (reference sequence). Trimming left V 7 bases short and J 3 bases short, with 10 bases between. The CDR3 has 12 residues. CDR3 loop: CASKGRDYEQYF. The CDR3 DNA sequence: TGTGCCAGTAAGGGCAGGGACTACGAGCAGTACTTC.

V usage is TRBV7-9 and J usage is TRBJ2-1; possibly TRBD1 for D (6 bases). CDR3 size: 17 residues. Germline CDR1 is SEHNR and CDR2 is FQNEAQ (reference sequence). V lost 1 base and J 6 bases, leaving 19 bases between the germline ends. This chain's CDR3 is CASSLGRGQGSRNEQFF. As DNA, the CDR3 is TGTGCCAGCAGCTTAGGTCGAGGGCAGGGGTCCCGCAATGAGCAGTTCTTC.

The rearrangement joins TRBV20-1 to TRBJ2-7; possible D gene TRBD2, 6 bases. This CDR3 has 11 residues. Germline values: CDR1 DFQATT, CDR2 SNEGSKA (reference sequence). V was trimmed by 6 bases and J by 6 bases, leaving 12 bases between them. The CDR3 here is CSAKVGGEQYF. CDR3 sequence (DNA): TGCAGTGCAAAGGTGGGGGGCGAGCAGTACTTC.

There are a few counts of this clonotype. V usage is TRBV6-1 and J usage is TRBJ1-1; D unclear. The CDR3 runs to 16 residues. Per germline, CDR1 MNHNS and CDR2 SASEGT. The V and J ends lost 6 bases and 0 bases respectively, with 17 bases between them. The CDR3 sequence: CASRGSQSGMNTEAFF. The CDR3, as DNA: TGTGCCAGCAGAGGGTCCCAGTCGGGTATGAACACTGAAGCTTTCTTT.

This chain joins TRBV19 and TRBJ2-5; D may match TRBD1 or TRBD2 (5 bases each). The V gene's germline CDR1 is LNHDA and CDR2 SQIVND (reference sequence). The CDR3 loop spans 13 amino acids. The V end was cut by 7 bases, the J end by 1 base, with 10 bases between. The CDR3 is CASKGDAQETQYF. In DNA, the CDR3 is TGTGCCAGTAAAGGGGACGCCCAAGAGACCCAGTACTTC.

This clonotype counts as large. V gene TRBV25-1 combines with J gene TRBJ1-1; a weak D match, TRBD1 (6 bases). CDR3 length: 13 amino acids. Germline V gene data show CDR1 as MGHDK and CDR2 as SYGVNS. V was pared by 8 bases and J by 11 bases, with 21 bases between. The CDR3 DNA follows: TGTGCCAGCGCTGCCGGGGGCAGGGGTGGCGCTTTCTTT. This gives the protein CASAAGGRGGAFF.

The chain combines TRBV2 with TRBJ2-7, with 7 positions matching TRBD1. V gave up 5 bases and J gave up 7 bases; unmatched junction bases: 5. This CDR3 comprises 12 residues. Germline loops: CDR1 SNHLY, CDR2 FYNNEI. The CDR3 here is CASSRQGWEQYF. The CDR3 bases are TGTGCCAGCAGTCGACAGGGATGGGAGCAGTACTTC.

The gene calls are TRBV12-3 or TRBV12-4 and TRBJ2-4, with D perhaps TRBD2 (5 bases). Trimming stripped 7 bases from V and 9 bases from J, with 10 bases between. The CDR3 sequence is 11 residues long. The CDR3 protein is CASTAGIIQYF. In nucleotides, the CDR3 is TGTGCCAGCACCGCCGGGATCATTCAGTACTTC.

The chain links TRBV10-3 to TRBJ1-1; 9 nucleotides line up with TRBD1. This CDR3 comprises 15 residues. Per the germline V gene, CDR1 is ENHRY and CDR2 is SYGVKD. The V segment lost 6 bases and the J segment 7 bases; nucleotides outside the gene matches: 12. The CDR3 coding sequence is TGTGCCATCAGGCGGTCTACAGGGGGCGAAATTGAAGCTTTCTTT. This encodes CAIRRSTGGEIEAFF.

The J gene is TRBJ2-7, the V gene TRBV28; D not resolved. Germline-derived CDR1 and CDR2 are MDHEN and SYDVKM. The CDR3 spans 11 residues. V lost 7 bases to trimming and J lost 7 bases, with 11 bases between them. CDR3 nucleotide sequence: TGTGCCAGCAATATGGTGGGGGAGCAGTACTTC. Amino acid sequence: CASNMVGEQYF.

This clonotype was picked up a small number of times. The chain carries TRBV12-3 or TRBV12-4 and TRBJ1-2; TRBD1 is a possible D gene (6 bases). Trimming took 4 bases from V and 4 from J, leaving 7 bases between them. The CDR3 loop spans 12 amino acids. CDR3 bases: TGTGCCAGCAGTTCAGGGGTCTATGGCTACACCTTC. Translated: CASSSGVYGYTF.

This CDR3 is CASSLARTTPSNYGYTF. The CDR3 coding sequence is TGTGCCAGCAGCTTAGCCCGCACGACACCTTCTAACTATGGCTACACCTTC. V is TRBV7-8 and J is TRBJ1-2; D is unresolved. Trimming removed 0 bases from V and 0 bases from J, with 14 bases in between. This CDR3 spans 17 amino acids. Per the germline V gene, CDR1 is SGHVS and CDR2 is FQNEAQ.

This clonotype was seen only a few times. The chain carries TRBV7-2 and TRBJ1-2; 10 positions match TRBD1. Per germline, CDR1 SGHTA and CDR2 FQGNSA. This CDR3 spans 15 amino acids. V shed 5 bases, J shed 6 bases, and the junction held 9 bases outside the gene matches. The CDR3: CASSTGQGVIDGYTF. The CDR3 nucleotides are TGTGCCAGCAGCACAGGACAGGGGGTGATAGATGGCTACACCTTC.

V and J are TRBV12-3 or TRBV12-4 and TRBJ2-5; 12 bases fit TRBD1. This CDR3 comprises 16 residues. Germline trimming cut 2 bases from V and 2 bases from J; bases unmatched to any gene: 3. The CDR3 protein is CASSLSGQGAQETQYF. For the CDR3, the DNA is TGTGCCAGCAGTTTATCGGGACAGGGGGCTCAAGAGACCCAGTACTTC.

In this sample, this clonotype turned up a few times. The V call is TRBV7-9, the J call TRBJ2-7; 9 nucleotides match TRBD1. The CDR3 consists of 14 residues. Germline trimming cut 5 bases from V and 3 bases from J; bases unmatched to any gene: 5. Germline V gene data show CDR1 as SEHNR and CDR2 as FQNEAQ (reference sequence). The CDR3 coding sequence is TGTGCCAGCAGCATAGGACAGGGGAACTACGAGCAGTACTTC. Amino acid sequence: CASSIGQGNYEQYF.

This clonotype has a handful of counts. The chain uses TRBV6-1 and TRBJ1-2, with D maybe TRBD1 (6 bases). The V gene lost 7 bases and the J gene lost 8 bases, with 17 bases spanning the gap. CDR1 is MNHNS and CDR2 is SASEGT in the germline V gene. The CDR3 is 13 residues long. This CDR3 is CASNHNREGGYTF. In nucleotides, the CDR3 is TGTGCCAGCAACCACAACAGGGAAGGGGGCTACACCTTC.

The rearrangement joins TRBV19 to TRBJ2-7; 9 nucleotides agree with TRBD1. The V segment lost 5 bases and the J segment 4 bases; nucleotides outside the gene matches: 6. CDR3 length equals 14 residues. From germline, CDR1 is LNHDA and CDR2 SQIVND (reference sequence). CDR3 sequence: CASSSTGGSYEQYF. DNA of the CDR3: TGTGCCAGTAGTTCGACAGGGGGATCATACGAGCAGTACTTC.

A few counts support this clonotype. The J gene is TRBJ2-1, the V gene TRBV7-2; the match to TRBD1 covers 7 bases. The CDR3 contains 15 residues. Trimming took 3 bases from V and 4 from J; bases not matched to a gene: 6. In germline, CDR1 is SGHTA, CDR2 FQGNSA. CDR3 nucleotide sequence: TGTGCCAGCAGCTTGTTTGAGGGGGCGTACAATGAGCAGTTCTTC. Its translation is CASSLFEGAYNEQFF. The full variable domain, in which reference TRBV7-2 and TRBJ2-1 provide the parts outside the CDR3, is GAGVSQSPSNKVTEKGKDVELRCDPISGHTALYWYRQSLGQGLEFLIYFQGNSAPDKSGLPSDRFSAERTGGSVSTLTIQRTQQEDSAVYLCASSLFEGAYNEQFFGPGTRLTVL.

This sequence joins TRBV10-1 and TRBJ1-1; D possibly corresponds to TRBD1 (6 bases). Trimming took off 4 bases at V and 8 bases at J, with 11 bases between the two ends. CDR1 is WNHNN, CDR2 SYGVQD, per germline (reference sequence). CDR3 length equals 12 residues. CDR3 loop: CASSVLGQEAFF. The CDR3 coding sequence is TGCGCCAGCAGTGTACTAGGACAGGAAGCTTTCTTT.

This clonotype has only one observation. The CDR3 ends on some other residue instead of the conserved phenylalanine or tryptophan, so this is likely a read error. The J gene is TRBJ1-2, the V gene TRBV20-1; D unresolved. CDR1 is DFQATT, CDR2 SNEGSKA, per germline (reference sequence). Deletions cut 6 bases from V and 2 bases from J, with 13 bases between. The CDR3 has 13 amino acids. The CDR3 loop reads CSAIKPQNYGYTL. The CDR3, as DNA: TGCAGTGCCATTAAACCCCAGAACTATGGCTACACCCTC.

Only a few counts were recorded for this clonotype. This rearrangement joins TRBV6-2 or TRBV6-3 to TRBJ1-5; D perhaps matches TRBD1 (5 bases). V lost 7 bases and J 2 bases, leaving 15 bases between the germline ends. Per the germline V gene, CDR1 is MNHEY and CDR2 is SVGEGT. The CDR3 totals 15 residues. This CDR3 reads CASKSGGGGNQPQHF. The CDR3 DNA sequence: TGTGCCAGCAAGTCCGGCGGGGGAGGCAATCAGCCCCAGCATTTT.

The rearrangement joins TRBV27 to TRBJ1-2; 7 positions agree with TRBD1. The CDR3 is made up of 15 amino acids. J lost 7 bases, V lost 5 bases, and 13 bases had no gene match. The V gene's germline CDR1 is MNHEY and CDR2 SMNVEV (reference sequence). CDR3: CASSRSLGGIRGYTF. In DNA form, the CDR3 reads TGTGCCAGCAGTCGGTCCTTAGGGGGCATACGTGGCTACACCTTC.

This clonotype rates as large. This CDR3 is CASSQDLGGRNGYTF. The CDR3 DNA is TGTGCCAGCAGCCAAGATCTAGGAGGGAGAAATGGCTACACCTTC. The chain combines TRBV14 with TRBJ1-2, with D hard to call. The CDR3 spans 15 residues. Germline lookup yields CDR1 SGHDN and CDR2 FVKESK. Deletions cut 0 bases from V and 6 bases from J, with 14 bases between.

The rearrangement uses TRBV20-1 and TRBJ2-7; no clear D. The V gene lost 4 bases and the J gene lost 3 bases, with 7 bases spanning the gap. The CDR3 runs 11 residues. CDR1 DFQATT and CDR2 SNEGSKA come from the germline V gene (reference sequence). The CDR3, as DNA: TGCAGTGCTAAGGCAGACTACGAGCAGTACTTC. It codes for CSAKADYEQYF.